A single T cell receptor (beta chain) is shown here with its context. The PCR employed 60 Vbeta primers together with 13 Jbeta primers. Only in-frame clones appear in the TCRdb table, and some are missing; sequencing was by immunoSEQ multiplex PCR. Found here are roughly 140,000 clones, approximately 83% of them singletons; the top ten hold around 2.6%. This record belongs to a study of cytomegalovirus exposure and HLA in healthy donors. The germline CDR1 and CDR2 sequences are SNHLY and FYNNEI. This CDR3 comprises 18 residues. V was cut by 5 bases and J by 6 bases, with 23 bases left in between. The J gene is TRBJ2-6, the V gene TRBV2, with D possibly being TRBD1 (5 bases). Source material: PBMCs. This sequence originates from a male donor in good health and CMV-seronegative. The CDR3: CASSIPTDARREANVLTF. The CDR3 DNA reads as TGTGCCAGCAGTATACCGACAGACGCCCGGCGTGAGGCCAACGTCCTGACTTTC.